This paragraph covers one T cell receptor (beta chain) sequence. TCRdb independently ran MiXCR on the RT-PCR reads; one entry per CDR3 protein. The sample records about 160,000 distinct CDR3 sequences, about 30% being singletons. The trim removed 1 base at V and 0 bases at J, leaving 1 base unmatched. Germline V CDR1 and CDR2: LGHNA, YSLEER. The CDR3 contains 16 residues. The sample belongs to a study of patients and donors after allogeneic stem cell transplantation. The chain combines TRBV4-3 with TRBJ2-2; 8 bases map to TRBD1. The sample was blood, either unsorted or a sorted T cell fraction (not recorded which). The sequence was collected from a human donor who was either an allogeneic HSCT recipient or a stem cell or donor lymphocyte infusion donor (not recorded which). It is not recorded whose cells these are; they may come from a transplant donor. The CDR3: CASSQATGANTGELFF. The CDR3 DNA is TGCGCCAGCAGCCAAGCGACAGGGGCGAACACCGGGGAGCTGTTTTTT.